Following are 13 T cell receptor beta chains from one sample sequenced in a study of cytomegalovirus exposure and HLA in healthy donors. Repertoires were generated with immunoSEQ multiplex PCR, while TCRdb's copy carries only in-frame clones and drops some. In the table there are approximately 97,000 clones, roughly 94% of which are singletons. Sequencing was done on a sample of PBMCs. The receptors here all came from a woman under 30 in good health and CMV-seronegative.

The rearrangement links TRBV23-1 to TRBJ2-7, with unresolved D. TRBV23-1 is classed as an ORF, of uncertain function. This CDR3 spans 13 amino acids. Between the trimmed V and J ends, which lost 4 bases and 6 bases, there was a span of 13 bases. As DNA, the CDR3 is TGCGCCAGCAGTCCTCTCGGGTGTTCCGAGCAGTACTTC. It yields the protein CASSPLGCSEQYF.

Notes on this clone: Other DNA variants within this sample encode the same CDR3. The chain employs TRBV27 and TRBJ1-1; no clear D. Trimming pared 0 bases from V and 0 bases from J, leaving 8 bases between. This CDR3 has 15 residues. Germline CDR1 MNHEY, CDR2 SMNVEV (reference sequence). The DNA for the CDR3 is TGTGCCAGCAGTTTATCGGCAGGCTTGAACACTGAAGCTTTCTTT. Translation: CASSLSAGLNTEAFF.

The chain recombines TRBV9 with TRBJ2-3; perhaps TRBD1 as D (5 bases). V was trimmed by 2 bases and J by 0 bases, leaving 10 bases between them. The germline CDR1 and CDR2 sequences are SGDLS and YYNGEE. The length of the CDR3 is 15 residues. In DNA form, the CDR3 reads TGTGCCAGCAGCGTCATTGGGGCTAGCACAGATACGCAGTATTTT. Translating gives CASSVIGASTDTQYF.

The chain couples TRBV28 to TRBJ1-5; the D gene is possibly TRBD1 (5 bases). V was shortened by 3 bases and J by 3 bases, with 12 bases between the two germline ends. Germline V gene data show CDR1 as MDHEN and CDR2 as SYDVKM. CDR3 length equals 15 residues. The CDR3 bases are TGTGCCAGCAGTTTGGTCGACAGCAACAATCAGCCCCAGCATTTT. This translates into CASSLVDSNNQPQHF.

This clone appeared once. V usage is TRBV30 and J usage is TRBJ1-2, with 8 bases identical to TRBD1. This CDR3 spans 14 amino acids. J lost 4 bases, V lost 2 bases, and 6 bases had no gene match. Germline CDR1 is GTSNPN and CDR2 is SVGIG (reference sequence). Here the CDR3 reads CAWSYGQGLYGYTF. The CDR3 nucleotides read TGTGCCTGGAGTTATGGACAGGGACTCTATGGCTACACCTTC.

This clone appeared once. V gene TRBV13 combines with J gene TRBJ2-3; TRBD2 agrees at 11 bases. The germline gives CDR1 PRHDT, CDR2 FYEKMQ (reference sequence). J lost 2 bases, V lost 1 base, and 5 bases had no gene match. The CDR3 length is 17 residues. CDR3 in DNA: TGTGCCAGCAGCTTAGAGCTAGCGGGGGGCTTCACAGATACGCAGTATTTT. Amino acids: CASSLELAGGFTDTQYF.

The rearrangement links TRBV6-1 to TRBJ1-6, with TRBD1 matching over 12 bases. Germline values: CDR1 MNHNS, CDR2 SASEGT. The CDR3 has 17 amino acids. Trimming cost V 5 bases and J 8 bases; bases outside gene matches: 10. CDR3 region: CASSKDGTGGLDSPLHF. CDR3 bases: TGTGCCAGCAGTAAAGACGGGACAGGGGGCTTAGATTCACCCCTCCACTTT.

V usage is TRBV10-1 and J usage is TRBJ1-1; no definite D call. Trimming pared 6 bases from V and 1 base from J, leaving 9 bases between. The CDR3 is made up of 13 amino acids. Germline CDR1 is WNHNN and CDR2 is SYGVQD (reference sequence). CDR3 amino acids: CASRKTGNTEAFF. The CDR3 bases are TGCGCCAGCAGGAAGACGGGGAACACTGAAGCTTTCTTT.

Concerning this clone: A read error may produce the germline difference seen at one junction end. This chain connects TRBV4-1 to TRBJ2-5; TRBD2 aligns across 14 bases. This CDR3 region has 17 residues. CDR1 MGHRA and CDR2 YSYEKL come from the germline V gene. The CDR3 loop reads CASSQAIGTSGSETQYF. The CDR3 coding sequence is TGCGCCAGCAGTCAAGCAATCGGGACTAGCGGGAGTGAGACCCAGTACTTC.

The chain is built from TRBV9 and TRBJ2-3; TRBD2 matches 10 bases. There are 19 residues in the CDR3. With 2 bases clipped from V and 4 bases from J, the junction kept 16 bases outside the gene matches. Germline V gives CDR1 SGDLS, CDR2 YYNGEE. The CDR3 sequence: CASSVVGLAAGGLPDTQYF. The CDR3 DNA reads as TGTGCCAGCAGCGTGGTCGGATTAGCAGCGGGGGGGCTGCCAGATACGCAGTATTTT. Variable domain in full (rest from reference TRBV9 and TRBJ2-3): DSGVTQTPKHLITATGQRVTLRCSPRSGDLSVYWYQQSLDQGLQFLIQYYNGEERAKGNILERFSAQQFPDLHSELNLSSLELGDSALYFCASSVVGLAAGGLPDTQYFGPGTRLTVL.

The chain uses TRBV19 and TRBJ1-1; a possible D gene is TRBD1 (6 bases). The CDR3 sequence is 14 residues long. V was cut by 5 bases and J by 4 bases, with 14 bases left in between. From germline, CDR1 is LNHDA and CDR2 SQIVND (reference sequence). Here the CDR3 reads CASSWRTGSTEAFF. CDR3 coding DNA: TGTGCCAGTAGTTGGCGAACAGGGAGCACTGAAGCTTTCTTT.

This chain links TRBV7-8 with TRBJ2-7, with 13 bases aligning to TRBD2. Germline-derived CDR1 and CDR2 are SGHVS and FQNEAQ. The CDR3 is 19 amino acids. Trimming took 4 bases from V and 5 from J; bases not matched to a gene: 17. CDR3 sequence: CASSSFTGTSGAFGDEQYF. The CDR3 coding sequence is TGTGCCAGCAGCTCCTTTACAGGGACTAGCGGGGCCTTTGGCGACGAGCAGTACTTC.

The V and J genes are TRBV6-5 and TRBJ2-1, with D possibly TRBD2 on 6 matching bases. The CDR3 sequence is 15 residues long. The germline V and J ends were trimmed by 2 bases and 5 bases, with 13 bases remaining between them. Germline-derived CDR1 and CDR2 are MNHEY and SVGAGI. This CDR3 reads CASSYTGVGNNEQFF. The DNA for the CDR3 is TGTGCCAGCAGTTACACGGGAGTGGGGAACAATGAGCAGTTCTTC.